Following are 20 T cell receptor beta chains from one sample sequenced in a study of response to subunit inactivated influenza vaccine. TCRdb re-analysed the RT-PCR reads in MiXCR, keeping a single row per CDR3 protein. The sample carries around 480,000 distinct CDR3 sequences, more than 15% recorded once. Specimen: CD4+ T cells sorted from PBMCs, collected 23 months after vaccination. These receptors all stem from a man between 50 and 75 years old who received an inactivated influenza vaccine.

The genes are TRBV28 and TRBJ2-7, with D tentatively TRBD1 (6 bases). V gave up 6 bases and J gave up 1 base, with 13 bases separating them. The germline V gene has CDR1 MDHEN and CDR2 SYDVKM. The CDR3 is 14 amino acids. The CDR3 sequence: CASRPGQRSYEQYF. The CDR3 region has the DNA TGTGCCAGCAGGCCGGGACAACGGTCCTACGAGCAGTACTTC.

This clonotype appeared a few times. This sequence joins TRBV9 and TRBJ2-7; 11 bases fit TRBD2. The trim removed 1 base at V and 5 bases at J, leaving 8 bases unmatched. Germline V gene lookup returns CDR1 SGDLS and CDR2 YYNGEE. The CDR3 is made up of 16 amino acids. This chain's CDR3 is CASSVNPLAGGHEQYF. CDR3 in DNA: TGTGCCAGCAGCGTAAACCCCCTAGCGGGAGGCCACGAGCAGTACTTC.

This clonotype came up many times. This chain uses TRBV7-2 with TRBJ2-1; D may be TRBD1 or TRBD2 (6 bases each). Germline V gives CDR1 SGHTA, CDR2 FQGNSA. The CDR3 totals 19 residues. V lost 6 bases to trimming and J lost 6 bases, with 30 bases between them. The CDR3 here is CASRQRDTGRRLRSNEQFF. The CDR3 nucleotides are TGTGCCAGCAGACAGCGAGACACAGGGAGGCGTCTTCGGAGCAATGAGCAGTTCTTC.

This clonotype has just a few counts. V gene TRBV7-8 combines with J gene TRBJ2-6; tentatively, D is TRBD1 (5 bases). The V gene's germline CDR1 is SGHVS and CDR2 FQNEAQ. Trimming cost V 0 bases and J 4 bases, with 13 bases left between them. The CDR3 sequence is 17 residues long. This chain's CDR3 is CASSLAAGPRGANVLTF. DNA of the CDR3: TGTGCCAGCAGCTTAGCGGCAGGGCCGAGAGGGGCCAACGTCCTGACTTTC.

This clonotype turned up a few times. The genes are TRBV28 and TRBJ2-1, with 10 bases that match TRBD2. CDR1 is MDHEN and CDR2 is SYDVKM in the germline V gene. The length of the CDR3 is 15 residues. Trimming removed 6 bases from V and 2 bases from J; junction bases left unmatched: 4. The CDR3 loop reads CASSISGRPYNEQFF. DNA for the CDR3: TGTGCCAGCAGCATTAGCGGGAGGCCCTACAATGAGCAGTTCTTC.

This chain links TRBV5-5 with TRBJ2-7, with a possible D match to TRBD2 (5 bases). The CDR3 is made up of 14 amino acids. Germline lookup yields CDR1 SGHKS and CDR2 YYEKEE (reference sequence). Trimming took off 4 bases at V and 0 bases at J, with 11 bases between the two ends. The CDR3 bases are TGTGCCAGCAGCACTAGGCCAAGCTCCTACGAGCAGTACTTC. Translation gives CASSTRPSSYEQYF.

The chain recombines TRBV28 with TRBJ2-7, with no clear D. The V gene lost 5 bases and the J gene lost 0 bases, with 20 bases spanning the gap. Germline CDR1 reads MDHEN; CDR2 reads SYDVKM. The CDR3 extends over 17 amino acids. The DNA of the CDR3 is TGTGCCAGCAGTCTACCCAGTTGGGGTGAAGACTCCTACGAGCAGTACTTC. Its protein product is CASSLPSWGEDSYEQYF. Complete variable domain (other parts from reference TRBV28 and TRBJ2-7): DVKVTQSSRYLVKRTGEKVFLECVQDMDHENMFWYRQDPGLGLRLIYFSYDVKMKEKGDIPEGYSVSREKKERFSLILESASTNQTSMYLCASSLPSWGEDSYEQYFGPGTRLTVT.

The chain uses TRBV10-3 and TRBJ2-1; 8 bases match TRBD1. This CDR3 has 14 amino acids. CDR1 is ENHRY and CDR2 is SYGVKD in the germline V gene. J lost 8 bases, V lost 4 bases, and 7 bases had no gene match. The CDR3 coding sequence is TGTGCCATCAGTGCTTCGACAGGGGTCGATGAGCAGTTCTTC. This gives the protein CAISASTGVDEQFF.

The genes are TRBV20-1 and TRBJ2-5; D is unclear. Trimming stripped 2 bases from V and 5 bases from J, with 9 bases between. Germline assignment: CDR1 DFQATT and CDR2 SNEGSKA (reference sequence). CDR3 length: 12 residues. The CDR3 region is CSARLGWETQYF. The DNA of the CDR3 is TGCAGTGCTAGATTGGGCTGGGAGACCCAGTACTTC.

In this sample, this clonotype turned up a few times. The V gene is TRBV29-1, the J gene TRBJ1-1; 9 nucleotides line up with TRBD1. Trimming cost V 5 bases and J 1 base; bases outside gene matches: 2. CDR3 length: 13 amino acids. CDR1 SQVTM and CDR2 ANQGSEA come from the germline V gene. CDR3 DNA: TGCAGCGTTATGGGACAGGGGAACACTGAAGCTTTCTTT. Its protein product is CSVMGQGNTEAFF.

This clonotype has a handful of counts. The V call is TRBV10-3, the J call TRBJ1-5; D is undetermined. Germline CDR1 is ENHRY and CDR2 is SYGVKD. Trimming removed 4 bases from V and 6 bases from J, with 10 bases in between. This CDR3 contains 13 residues. CDR3 DNA: TGTGCCATCAGTGCGGGGTCGGGTCAGCCCCAGCATTTT. This codes for CAISAGSGQPQHF.

This clonotype occurred a few times. This chain uses TRBV7-2 with TRBJ2-7, with a weak D call TRBD1 (5 bases). The CDR3 is 15 amino acids. In germline, CDR1 is SGHTA, CDR2 FQGNSA. The germline V and J ends were trimmed by 1 base and 6 bases, with 16 bases remaining between them. CDR3 sequence: CASSLDDRPLGEQYF. DNA of the CDR3: TGTGCCAGCAGCTTAGATGACAGACCTCTGGGCGAGCAGTACTTC.

This clonotype was counted only a few times. The chain carries TRBV20-1 and TRBJ2-2, with D perhaps matching TRBD2 (5 bases). V was shortened by 1 base and J by 7 bases, with 13 bases between the two germline ends. This CDR3 comprises 14 residues. Germline V gene sequence: CDR1 DFQATT, CDR2 SNEGSKA (reference sequence). This chain's CDR3 is CSARVRTLNGELFF. The CDR3 DNA reads as TGCAGTGCTAGAGTTAGGACTCTGAACGGGGAGCTGTTTTTT.

V is TRBV10-3 and J is TRBJ1-4, with TRBD1 matching 9 bases. This CDR3 contains 15 residues. V shed 0 bases and J 5 bases; nucleotides not matched to a gene: 1. Germline V gene lookup returns CDR1 ENHRY and CDR2 SYGVKD. CDR3: CAISESGQGNEKLFF. The CDR3 nucleotides are TGTGCCATCAGTGAGTCAGGACAGGGGAATGAAAAACTGTTTTTT.

This clonotype appeared a single time. The chain is built from TRBV7-2 and TRBJ2-1; D gene unclear. V was shortened by 0 bases and J by 2 bases, with 8 bases between the two germline ends. The CDR3 has 15 amino acids. CDR1 and CDR2 from the germline V gene are SGHTA and FQGNSA. Written as DNA, the CDR3 is TGTGCCAGCAGCTTAGCCACGGCTGCCTACAATGAGCAGTTCTTC. Residues: CASSLATAAYNEQFF.

J is TRBJ2-7 and V is TRBV5-1; 7 nucleotides align to TRBD1. Per the germline V gene, CDR1 is SGHRS and CDR2 is YFSETQ. J was trimmed by 0 bases and V by 4 bases; bases with no gene match: 7. This CDR3 is built from 15 residues. CDR3 residues: CASSPTTGPSYEQYF. The CDR3 DNA is TGCGCCAGCAGCCCTACGACAGGGCCCTCCTACGAGCAGTACTTC.

This chain uses TRBV5-5 with TRBJ2-2; D is possibly TRBD2 (5 bases). CDR1 and CDR2 from the germline V gene are SGHKS and YYEKEE (reference sequence). The CDR3 sequence is 16 residues long. The ends were cut back, 0 bases at V and 1 base at J, with 10 bases in the middle. The CDR3 loop is CASSLVSGRNTGELFF. CDR3 in DNA: TGTGCCAGCAGCTTGGTTTCGGGGAGGAACACCGGGGAGCTGTTTTTT. The full variable domain, completed using reference TRBV5-5 and TRBJ2-2, is DAGVTQSPTHLIKTRGQQVTLRCSPISGHKSVSWYQQVLGQGPQFIFQYYEKEERGRGNFPDRFSARQFPNYSSELNVNALLLGDSALYLCASSLVSGRNTGELFFGEGSRLTVL.

This clonotype has at least ten counts. This chain links TRBV29-1 with TRBJ2-7; D gene ambiguous. V lost 4 bases and J 3 bases, leaving 4 bases between the germline ends. The length of the CDR3 is 10 residues. Per the germline V gene, CDR1 is SQVTM and CDR2 is ANQGSEA. The CDR3 region is CSVVNYEQYF. For the CDR3, the DNA is TGCAGCGTTGTAAACTACGAGCAGTACTTC.

This clonotype was seen many times. The chain carries TRBV29-1 and TRBJ2-1; 7 positions agree with TRBD1. The CDR3 is 15 residues long. The germline gives CDR1 SQVTM, CDR2 ANQGSEA. The V gene end was trimmed by 3 bases and the J gene end by 1 base; junction bases not matched to a gene: 6. The CDR3 reads CSVDNRGHSYNEQFF. Written as DNA, the CDR3 is TGCAGCGTTGATAACAGGGGTCATTCCTACAATGAGCAGTTCTTC.

This clonotype was seen more than once but under ten times. The genes are TRBV2 and TRBJ2-7; unclear D gene. Germline loops: CDR1 SNHLY, CDR2 FYNNEI. The CDR3 extends over 14 amino acids. V lost 1 base to trimming and J lost 1 base, with 8 bases between them. The CDR3 is CASSEVVGSYEQYF. In DNA form, the CDR3 reads TGTGCCAGCAGTGAAGTGGTTGGATCCTACGAGCAGTACTTC.